This paragraph covers one T cell receptor beta chain sequence. The data originate from a study of cytomegalovirus exposure and HLA in healthy donors. Germline CDR1 ENHRY, CDR2 SYGVKD. V was clipped by 3 bases and J by 5 bases, with 13 bases between them. This CDR3 is built from 14 residues. 60 Vbeta and 13 Jbeta primers were used in PCR. Clones were sequenced by immunoSEQ multiplex PCR, and TCRdb holds only the in-frame ones, with some missing. Altogether under 300,000 clones are present, around 86% being singletons, with the ten largest covering approximately 4.3%. This receptor was identified in a man aged 40-49 years in good health and CMV-seropositive. The chain is built from TRBV10-3 and TRBJ2-5, with D possibly matching TRBD1 (5 bases). The material sequenced was PBMCs. In DNA, the CDR3 is TGTGCCATCAGTGATATGGGGCGGTCGGAGACCCAGTACTTC. Translating it yields CAISDMGRSETQYF.